This is a list of T cell receptor beta chains from one sample in a study of blood T cells in healthy people across ages. One entry per CDR3 protein results from TCRdb running MiXCR on the 5' RACE reads. The profile shows approximately 1.5 million distinct CDR3 sequences, about 35% of them singletons. Sample: blood. These receptors were taken from a woman aged 25 to 39 in good health. The CDR3 runs from the conserved cysteine through the conserved F or W. D genes are given only for firm matches. Only part of the rows carry a size: once, few, many, or a class if the clone is expanded.

clone_size	cdr3_length	j_call	v_call	d_call	cdr3_nt	cdr3_aa
-	16	TRBJ2-3	TRBV12-3/TRBV12-4	-	TGTGCCAGCAGTTTGGACCCTAGGGTTAGCACAGATACGCAGTATTTT	CASSLDPRVSTDTQYF
-	15	TRBJ2-7	TRBV9	-	TGTGCCAGCAGCGTAGGGGCCGACGGCACCTACGAGCAGTACTTC	CASSVGADGTYEQYF
few	13	TRBJ2-7	TRBV20-1	-	TGCAGTGCTAGATCAGCGCAGGGTTACGAGCAGTACTTC	CSARSAQGYEQYF
few	13	TRBJ2-7	TRBV7-9	-	TGTGCCAGCAGCCCAGCGGACCACTACGAGCAGTACTTC	CASSPADHYEQYF
few	17	TRBJ2-5	TRBV9	TRBD2	TGTGCCAGCAGCGTCGGGACTAGCGGGCCGGGAGGCGGGGCCCAGTACTTC	CASSVGTSGPGGGAQYF
-	18	TRBJ2-1	TRBV5-1	TRBD2	TGCGCCAGCAGCTCGGGACCCGAAGCGGGAGGCTCCTACAATGAGCAGTTCTTC	CASSSGPEAGGSYNEQFF
-	17	TRBJ1-5	TRBV7-9	-	TGTGCCAGCAGCTTAGGGGCGGGACACCTTAGCAATCAGCCCCAGCATTTT	CASSLGAGHLSNQPQHF
-	12	TRBJ2-7	TRBV5-6	-	TGTGCCAGCAGCTTGACAGCAGGGGAGCAGTACTTC	CASSLTAGEQYF
-	14	TRBJ2-1	TRBV4-2	-	TGTGCCAGCAGCCAAGATAAGGGCGGCGGTGAGCAGTTCTTC	CASSQDKGGGEQFF
-	14	TRBJ1-1	TRBV20-1	TRBD1	TGCAGTGCAAAAAACAGGGGGCTGAGCACTGAAGCTTTCTTT	CSAKNRGLSTEAFF
-	15	TRBJ2-3	TRBV20-1	TRBD2	TGCAGTGCTAGGGACCGACTAGCGAGCACAGATACGCAGTATTTT	CSARDRLASTDTQYF
-	13	TRBJ2-7	TRBV7-3	-	TGTGCCAGCAGCTCCGGGCCCATCTACGAGCAGTACTTC	CASSSGPIYEQYF
-	14	TRBJ2-1	TRBV28	-	TGTGCCAGCAGTTCCCTCGACAGAAACAATGAGCAGTTCTTC	CASSSLDRNNEQFF
-	13	TRBJ2-7	TRBV29-1	-	TGCAGCGTTAATAGTTTGGAGCGGGACGAGCAGTACTTC	CSVNSLERDEQYF
many	13	TRBJ2-7	TRBV6-1	TRBD2	TGTGCCAGCAGTGCCGGGGGGGGGTACGAGCAGTACTTC	CASSAGGGYEQYF
-	14	TRBJ1-2	TRBV10-1	-	TGCGCCAGCCTTAAGCAGGCCGGATTATATGGCTACACCTTC	CASLKQAGLYGYTF
-	16	TRBJ2-1	TRBV3-1	-	TGTGCCAGCAGCCAAAGGCCCAGGCTTAGGGGCCCTGAGCAGTTCTTC	CASSQRPRLRGPEQFF
-	13	TRBJ1-2	TRBV27	-	TGTGCCAGCAGTTTATCCTCGCTCTGGGGCTACACCTTC	CASSLSSLWGYTF
few	16	TRBJ1-5	TRBV6-6	TRBD1	TGTGCCAGCAGCCGGGACAGGCAAAGGAGCAATCAGCCCCAGCATTTT	CASSRDRQRSNQPQHF
-	15	TRBJ2-5	TRBV18	TRBD2	TGTGCCAGCTCACCGAACGGGAGGGCCTTGGAGACCCAGTACTTC	CASSPNGRALETQYF
-	16	TRBJ2-5	TRBV20-1	TRBD2	TGCAGTGCTATCTCCGGGACTAGCGGGCCCCGGGAGACCCAGTACTTC	CSAISGTSGPRETQYF
-	14	TRBJ1-2	TRBV20-1	-	TGCAGTGTCACGAGACAGGACATCAATTTTGGCTACACCTTC	CSVTRQDINFGYTF
few	13	TRBJ1-5	TRBV6-1	-	TGTGCCACCCGGCGGGAACTCAATCAGCCCCAGCATTTT	CATRRELNQPQHF
-	16	TRBJ2-7	TRBV28	-	TGTGCCAGCAGTTTAACCCCAACCATTGGCTCCTACGAGCAGTACTTC	CASSLTPTIGSYEQYF
few	15	TRBJ2-5	TRBV2	-	TGTGCCAGCCAACCGGATACTAAAGTGATAGAGACCCAGTACTTC	CASQPDTKVIETQYF
few	10	TRBJ2-5	TRBV6-2/TRBV6-3	TRBD2	TGTGCCAGCAAAGGGCGGGAGCAGTACTTC	CASKGREQYF
-	13	TRBJ2-2	TRBV20-1	-	TGCAGTGCCCAGCGTAGGAACACCGGGGAGCTGTTTTTT	CSAQRRNTGELFF
-	16	TRBJ2-1	TRBV9	-	TGTGCCAGCAGCGGACTCCTGAGCAGCTCCTACAATGAGCAGTTCTTC	CASSGLLSSSYNEQFF
-	12	TRBJ2-7	TRBV2	-	TGTGCCAGCATGAGCCCCACCTACGAGCAGTACTTC	CASMSPTYEQYF
many	14	TRBJ2-7	TRBV10-3	-	TGTGCCATCGGAGGGGAAGGGAACCCCTACGAGCAGTACTTC	CAIGGEGNPYEQYF
-	15	TRBJ2-7	TRBV7-9	-	TGTGCCAGCAGCGGGGGGACAGCGAGCTCCTACGAGCAGTACTTC	CASSGGTASSYEQYF
-	14	TRBJ2-5	TRBV24-1	TRBD1	TGTGCCACCAGTGCTGGACAGGGATGGGAGACCCAGTACTTC	CATSAGQGWETQYF
-	13	TRBJ1-1	TRBV6-1	-	TGTGCCAGCGGAAAGACAGTGAACACTGAAGCTTTCTTT	CASGKTVNTEAFF
-	15	TRBJ2-7	TRBV14	TRBD1	TGTGCCAGCAGCCAAGATCTGGACAGGGGACACGAGCAGTACTTC	CASSQDLDRGHEQYF
few	13	TRBJ1-2	TRBV6-2/TRBV6-3	-	TGTGCCAGCAGCCGGACAGAGCACTATGGCTACACCTTC	CASSRTEHYGYTF
-	19	TRBJ2-3	TRBV28	TRBD1	TGTGCCAGCAGTTTAGACAGGGGGCGGCGAGGGCGAAGCACAGATACGCAGTATTTT	CASSLDRGRRGRSTDTQYF
-	15	TRBJ1-5	TRBV12-3/TRBV12-4	-	TGTGCCAGCAGTTTAAGCCCGATCGGGAATCAGCCCCAGCATTTT	CASSLSPIGNQPQHF
medium-sized	13	TRBJ2-7	TRBV6-5	-	TGTGCCAGCAGCACGGGTCCCTGGGGTGAGCAGTACTTC	CASSTGPWGEQYF
-	14	TRBJ2-7	TRBV5-1	TRBD1	TGCGCCAGCAGCTTAAGACAGGGGGTGTCCGAGCAGTACTTC	CASSLRQGVSEQYF
-	12	TRBJ1-2	TRBV6-5	-	TGTGCCGCTCAGAATCCATTCTATGGCTACACCTTC	CAAQNPFYGYTF